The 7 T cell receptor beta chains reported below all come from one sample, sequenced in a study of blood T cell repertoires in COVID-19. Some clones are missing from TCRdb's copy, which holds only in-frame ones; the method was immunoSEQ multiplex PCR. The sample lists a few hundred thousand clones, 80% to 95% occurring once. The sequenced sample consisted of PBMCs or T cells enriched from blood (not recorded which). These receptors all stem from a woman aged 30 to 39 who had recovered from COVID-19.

The CDR3: CASSQDSAYGYTF. DNA of the CDR3: TGTGCCAGCAGCCAAGACAGCGCTTATGGCTACACCTTC. This chain joins TRBV14 and TRBJ1-2; no clear D gene. Trimming stripped 0 bases from V and 5 bases from J, with 7 bases between. The CDR3 has 13 amino acids. From germline, CDR1 is SGHDN and CDR2 FVKESK.

CDR3 in amino acids: CASSLPRGEQFF. CDR3 nucleotides: TGTGCCAGCAGTTTACCACGGGGGGAGCAGTTCTTC. This rearrangement joins TRBV27 to TRBJ2-1; maybe TRBD2 (6 bases). The CDR3 is 12 amino acids. V lost 2 bases and J lost 10, with 9 bases in between. In germline, CDR1 is MNHEY, CDR2 SMNVEV (reference sequence).

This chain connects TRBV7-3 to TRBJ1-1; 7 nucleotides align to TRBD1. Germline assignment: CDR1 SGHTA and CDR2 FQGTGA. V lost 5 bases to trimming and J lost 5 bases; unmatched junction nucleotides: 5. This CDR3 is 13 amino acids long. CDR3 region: CASSAQQGTEAFF. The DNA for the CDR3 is TGTGCCAGCAGCGCCCAACAGGGGACTGAAGCTTTCTTT.

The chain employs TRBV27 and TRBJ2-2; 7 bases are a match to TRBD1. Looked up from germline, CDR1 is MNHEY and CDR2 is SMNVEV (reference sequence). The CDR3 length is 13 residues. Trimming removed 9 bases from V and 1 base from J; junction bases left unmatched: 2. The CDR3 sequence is CASGTENTGELFF. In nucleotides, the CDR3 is TGTGCCAGTGGGACAGAGAACACCGGGGAGCTGTTTTTT.

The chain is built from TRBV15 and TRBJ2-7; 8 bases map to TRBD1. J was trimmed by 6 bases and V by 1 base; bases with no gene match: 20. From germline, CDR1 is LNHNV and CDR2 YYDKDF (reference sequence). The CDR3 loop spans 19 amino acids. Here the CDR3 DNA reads TGTGCCACCAGCAGAGCCCCCCGGCTCCGGGACAGGCAAGGAGGCGAGCAGTACTTC. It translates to CATSRAPRLRDRQGGEQYF.

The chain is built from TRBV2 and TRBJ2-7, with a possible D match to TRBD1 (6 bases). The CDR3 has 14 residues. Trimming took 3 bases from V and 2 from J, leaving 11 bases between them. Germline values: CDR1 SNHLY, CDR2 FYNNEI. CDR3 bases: TGTGCCAGCAGTGACAGGGGACGTCCCTACGAGCAGTACTTC. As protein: CASSDRGRPYEQYF.

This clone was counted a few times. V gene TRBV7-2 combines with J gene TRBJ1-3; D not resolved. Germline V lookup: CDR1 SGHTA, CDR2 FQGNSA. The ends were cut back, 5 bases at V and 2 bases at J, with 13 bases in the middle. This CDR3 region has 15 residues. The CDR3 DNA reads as TGTGCCAGCAGCAATGACGGCGGGCCTGGAAACACCATATATTTT. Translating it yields CASSNDGGPGNTIYF.